The 28 T cell receptor beta chains below all came from one sample that was sequenced in a study of technical replicates of blood from a handful of donors (dated by TCRdb to about 2017). Libraries came from the immunoSEQ multiplex PCR assay. Drawn from immuneACCESS, this table holds only the in-frame rearrangements with V and J called that TCRdb kept. Clones are partly lost; checked studies trace under half to an unresolved V gene and leave the rest unexplained. The sample contains over 90,000 clones, 95% of them found a single time. The ten largest clones add up to about 0.21% of the sample. Specimen: T cells isolated from PBMCs. These receptors originate from a human donor in good health.

CDR3 nucleotide sequence: TGTGCCAGCAGCTCTCGGGACAGCGTCTATGGCTACACCTTC. The encoded protein is CASSSRDSVYGYTF. The rearrangement joins TRBV2 to TRBJ1-2; 7 bases align to TRBD1. This CDR3 spans 14 amino acids. Germline lookup yields CDR1 SNHLY and CDR2 FYNNEI. After removal of 6 bases from V and 4 bases from J, the junction contained 8 bases not matched to a gene.

V usage is TRBV25-1 and J usage is TRBJ2-2; tentative D call: TRBD1 (5 bases). Germline assignment: CDR1 MGHDK and CDR2 SYGVNS. The CDR3 covers 14 residues. Trimming left V 7 bases short and J 1 base short, with 10 bases between. The CDR3 is CASTPRGNTGELFF. The CDR3 bases are TGTGCCAGCACTCCAAGGGGGAACACCGGGGAGCTGTTTTTT.

A single count supports this clone. V and J are TRBV15 and TRBJ1-5; D unresolved. V was cut by 3 bases and J by 5 bases, with 8 bases left in between. Germline loops: CDR1 LNHNV, CDR2 YYDKDF (reference sequence). CDR3 length: 13 amino acids. This chain's CDR3 is CATSSSVDQPQHF. The CDR3 nucleotides are TGTGCCACCAGCAGTTCGGTGGATCAGCCCCAGCATTTT.

The chain links TRBV19 to TRBJ2-1; 7 bases are shared with TRBD1. CDR3 length equals 14 residues. CDR1 is LNHDA, CDR2 SQIVND, per germline (reference sequence). J was trimmed by 7 bases and V by 5 bases; bases with no gene match: 8. The CDR3 bases are TGTGCCAGTAGTCCTACCACAGGGGATAATGAGCAGTTCTTC. Translating it yields CASSPTTGDNEQFF. The full variable domain, with the rest looked up from reference TRBV19 and TRBJ2-1, is DGGITQSPKYLFRKEGQNVTLSCEQNLNHDAMYWYRQDPGQGLRLIYYSQIVNDFQKGDIAEGYSVSREKKESFPLTVTSAQKNPTAFYLCASSPTTGDNEQFFGPGTRLTVL.

This sequence joins TRBV5-4 and TRBJ2-5; 8 bases agree with TRBD1. J gave up 1 base and V 6 bases, and 5 bases lay outside the gene matches. The CDR3 contains 14 residues. Germline CDR1 SGHNT, CDR2 YYREEE (reference sequence). CDR3 in amino acids: CASNVDRGQETQYF. The CDR3 DNA sequence: TGTGCCAGCAACGTCGACAGGGGCCAAGAGACCCAGTACTTC. The whole variable domain, filled in from reference TRBV5-4 and TRBJ2-5, reads ETGVTQSPTHLIKTRGQQVTLRCSSQSGHNTVSWYQQALGQGPQFIFQYYREEENGRGNFPPRFSGLQFPNYSSELNVNALELDDSALYLCASNVDRGQETQYFGPGTRLLVL.

The chain joins TRBV27 to TRBJ2-1; TRBD2 matches at 7 bases. The germline V gene encodes CDR1 MNHEY and CDR2 SMNVEV (reference sequence). This CDR3 contains 12 residues. V lost 8 bases and J lost 7; bases outside the gene matches: 5. CDR3 DNA sequence: TGTGCCAGCGGAACTAGCGAGAATGAGCAGTTCTTC. This codes for CASGTSENEQFF.

Note on this clone: One end of the junction varies from germline; a read error may be responsible. Other DNA variants within this sample encode the same CDR3. The chain has TRBV6-5 and TRBJ1-2, with 8 bases identical to TRBD1. Germline CDR1 MNHEY, CDR2 SVGAGI. CDR3 length: 13 amino acids. The DNA of the CDR3 is TGTGCCAGCAGCCCGGACAGGGTGGGTGGCTACACCTTT. It encodes CASSPDRVGGYTF.

This clone showed up just a few times. The rearrangement joins TRBV28 to TRBJ1-1, with TRBD1 identical over 7 bases. Germline loops: CDR1 MDHEN, CDR2 SYDVKM. The CDR3 sequence is 12 residues long. The V segment lost 4 bases and the J segment 7 bases; nucleotides outside the gene matches: 3. The CDR3 DNA sequence: TGTGCCAGCAGTTCATACAGGGGTGAAGCTTTCTTT. Protein: CASSSYRGEAFF.

This chain connects TRBV28 to TRBJ2-7; 10 bases match TRBD2. The CDR3 totals 18 residues. V gave up 2 bases and J gave up 5 bases; unmatched junction bases: 15. Germline assignment: CDR1 MDHEN and CDR2 SYDVKM. The CDR3 loop reads CASSLIGQAGGKAHEQYF. CDR3 nucleotides: TGTGCCAGCAGTTTAATTGGACAAGCGGGAGGGAAAGCACACGAGCAGTACTTC.

This sequence joins TRBV18 and TRBJ2-2; TRBD1 aligns across 8 bases. Germline CDR1 and CDR2: KGHSH and LQKENI. This CDR3 is 17 amino acids long. V dropped 3 bases and J dropped 3; count of bases not matched to a gene: 9. CDR3: CASSPKEWTGHTGELFF. CDR3 sequence (DNA): TGTGCCAGCTCACCTAAGGAATGGACAGGGCACACCGGGGAGCTGTTTTTT.

The CDR3: CASSDWRGGNNEKLFF. CDR3 nucleotide sequence: TGTGCCAGCAGTGATTGGAGGGGGGGGAATAATGAAAAACTGTTTTTT. The chain recombines TRBV2 with TRBJ1-4, with D possibly being TRBD1 (6 bases). CDR3 length: 16 amino acids. The V gene's germline CDR1 is SNHLY and CDR2 FYNNEI. The germline V and J ends were trimmed by 3 bases and 4 bases, with 15 bases remaining between them.

The chain couples TRBV10-3 to TRBJ2-5; the D gene is possibly TRBD2 (5 bases). This CDR3 contains 19 residues. Trimming left V 0 bases short and J 5 bases short, with 25 bases between. In germline, CDR1 is ENHRY, CDR2 SYGVKD. This CDR3 reads CAISESVYSGGPSQETQYF. The CDR3 DNA follows: TGTGCCATCAGTGAGTCAGTTTACTCTGGAGGCCCCTCGCAGGAGACCCAGTACTTC.

The rearrangement links TRBV9 to TRBJ1-2; the match to TRBD1 covers 7 bases. In germline, CDR1 is SGDLS, CDR2 YYNGEE. V lost 7 bases, J lost 3 bases, and 0 bases stayed unmatched. CDR3 length equals 11 residues. CDR3 residues: CASGQDYGYTF. The CDR3 DNA sequence: TGTGCCAGCGGACAGGACTATGGCTACACCTTC.

The CDR3 loop is CAISRDSTEAFF. CDR3 nucleotide sequence: TGTGCCATCAGTCGGGACAGCACTGAAGCTTTCTTT. The rearrangement joins TRBV10-3 to TRBJ1-1, with 7 bases identical to TRBD1. V dropped 5 bases and J dropped 4; count of bases not matched to a gene: 1. The CDR3 loop spans 12 amino acids. Germline V gene lookup returns CDR1 ENHRY and CDR2 SYGVKD.

This sequence joins TRBV9 and TRBJ1-2; a weak D match, TRBD1 (5 bases). The V end lost 2 bases, the J end lost 5 bases, and 13 bases lay between the germline ends. In germline, CDR1 is SGDLS, CDR2 YYNGEE. This CDR3 has 14 residues. This CDR3 reads CASSVSGTLYGYTF. CDR3 DNA sequence: TGTGCCAGCAGCGTGTCCGGGACTTTGTATGGCTACACCTTC.

The genes are TRBV27 and TRBJ1-1; 9 nucleotides align to TRBD1. The ends lost 3 bases at V and 4 bases at J; junction bases unmatched: 12. The length of the CDR3 is 17 residues. CDR1 and CDR2 from the germline V gene are MNHEY and SMNVEV (reference sequence). The CDR3 here is CASSLAFGDREGTEAFF. CDR3 bases: TGTGCCAGCAGTTTGGCATTTGGGGACAGGGAGGGCACTGAAGCTTTCTTT.

V is TRBV6-5 and J is TRBJ1-2; D unclear. The CDR3 consists of 12 residues. The germline V gene encodes CDR1 MNHEY and CDR2 SVGAGI. V dropped 7 bases and J dropped 8 bases, with 14 bases sitting between them. CDR3 sequence: CASTGYSNGYTF. CDR3 nucleotides: TGTGCCAGCACCGGGTACTCGAACGGCTACACCTTC.

V usage is TRBV5-1 and J usage is TRBJ1-1; 9 positions match TRBD1. This CDR3 is 16 amino acids long. The germline CDR1 and CDR2 sequences are SGHRS and YFSETQ. Losses at the gene ends were 3 bases for V and 0 bases for J; bases not matched to a gene: 6. CDR3 DNA: TGCGCCAGCAGCTCCAAACGGACAGGGGTGAACACTGAAGCTTTCTTT. Its protein is CASSSKRTGVNTEAFF. The whole variable domain, filled in from reference TRBV5-1 and TRBJ1-1, reads KAGVTQTPRYLIKTRGQQVTLSCSPISGHRSVSWYQQTPGQGLQFLFEYFSETQRNKGNFPGRFSGRQFSNSRSEMNVSTLELGDSALYLCASSSKRTGVNTEAFFGQGTRLTVV.

V gene TRBV5-6 combines with J gene TRBJ1-3, with D hard to call. V was clipped by 4 bases and J by 1 base, with 15 bases between them. CDR3 length: 16 residues. Per the germline V gene, CDR1 is SGHDT and CDR2 is YYEEEE. The CDR3 protein is CASSAPGPFSGNTIYF. Written as DNA, the CDR3 is TGTGCCAGCAGCGCACCGGGTCCTTTTTCTGGAAACACCATATATTTT.

V usage is TRBV9 and J usage is TRBJ1-2, with TRBD1 as a possible D gene (6 bases). There are 14 residues in the CDR3. Trimming left V 3 bases short and J 5 bases short, with 14 bases between. Germline lookup yields CDR1 SGDLS and CDR2 YYNGEE. CDR3 in amino acids: CASSDQGRRYGYTF. The CDR3 nucleotides are TGTGCCAGCAGCGATCAGGGGCGCCGGTATGGCTACACCTTC.

The chain recombines TRBV5-6 with TRBJ2-2; 7 bases align to TRBD1. V was clipped by 5 bases and J by 7 bases; unmatched bases: 8. Germline V CDR1 and CDR2: SGHDT, YYEEEE. CDR3 length equals 14 residues. The CDR3, as DNA: TGTGCCAGCAGTTATACAGGGGCCGGCGGGGAGCTGTTTTTT. Protein sequence: CASSYTGAGGELFF.

Comment on this clone: At one end, the junction sequence differs from germline, possibly due to a read error. The V and J genes are TRBV5-1 and TRBJ1-3; D may be TRBD1 (5 bases). Germline CDR1 reads SGHRS; CDR2 reads YFSETQ. This CDR3 contains 16 residues. In DNA form, the CDR3 reads TGCGCCAGCGGCTTGGCTGGGGCAGGGTATGGAAACACCATATATTTT. Translation gives CASGLAGAGYGNTIYF.

This clone showed up just once. V usage is TRBV6-5 and J usage is TRBJ2-1; 10 nucleotides agree with TRBD1. J was trimmed by 7 bases and V by 6 bases; bases with no gene match: 9. The CDR3 has 15 amino acids. CDR1 and CDR2 (germline): MNHEY, SVGAGI. Here the CDR3 DNA reads TGTGCCAGCAGGAGGGGGACAGGGGCCCTGAATGAGCAGTTCTTC. It encodes CASRRGTGALNEQFF.

The chain couples TRBV10-1 to TRBJ2-7; 9 positions agree with TRBD1. The germline gives CDR1 WNHNN, CDR2 SYGVQD (reference sequence). CDR3 size: 15 residues. After removal of 5 bases from V and 7 bases from J, the junction contained 12 bases not matched to a gene. This chain's CDR3 is CASSQDRGGSEEQYF. The DNA of the CDR3 is TGCGCCAGCAGTCAGGACAGGGGAGGCAGCGAGGAGCAGTACTTC.

The count of this clone is one. The CDR3 DNA reads TGTGCCAGTGGGCTCCGAGCAGATACGCAGTATTTT. Amino acid sequence: CASGLRADTQYF. The V gene is TRBV28, the J gene TRBJ2-3; no firm D call. Germline V CDR1 and CDR2: MDHEN, SYDVKM. Between the trimmed V and J ends, which lost 9 bases and 4 bases, there was a span of 11 bases. This CDR3 is built from 12 residues.

V gene TRBV7-9 combines with J gene TRBJ1-1; D ambiguous. CDR3 length equals 13 residues. CDR1 and CDR2 from the germline V gene are SEHNR and FQNEAQ (reference sequence). V lost 4 bases to trimming and J lost 6 bases, with 12 bases between them. The CDR3 loop is CASSSHPHAEAFF. Here the CDR3 DNA reads TGTGCCAGCAGCTCCCATCCACACGCTGAAGCTTTCTTT.

The V and J genes are TRBV29-1 and TRBJ2-1; no reliable D call. The germline V gene has CDR1 SQVTM and CDR2 ANQGSEA. This CDR3 has 15 amino acids. V lost 4 bases to trimming and J lost 0 bases, with 13 bases between them. The DNA of the CDR3 is TGCAGCGTTGCTCAACGACTTAGCTCCTACAATGAGCAGTTCTTC. Its protein is CSVAQRLSSYNEQFF.

The chain joins TRBV19 to TRBJ2-5; 10 bases match TRBD2. The germline V gene encodes CDR1 LNHDA and CDR2 SQIVND (reference sequence). Trimming removed 4 bases from V and 7 bases from J; junction bases left unmatched: 6. There are 14 residues in the CDR3. The CDR3 reads CASSTRRLAGTQYF. CDR3 DNA sequence: TGTGCCAGTAGTACCAGAAGACTAGCGGGGACCCAGTACTTC. Full variable domain (remainder filled in from reference TRBV19 and TRBJ2-5): DGGITQSPKYLFRKEGQNVTLSCEQNLNHDAMYWYRQDPGQGLRLIYYSQIVNDFQKGDIAEGYSVSREKKESFPLTVTSAQKNPTAFYLCASSTRRLAGTQYFGPGTRLLVL.